The 5 T cell receptor beta chains below come from one sample, sequenced in a study of blood T cell repertoires in COVID-19. The method was immunoSEQ multiplex PCR; TCRdb's version includes in-frame clones alone and lacks a portion of them. This table has over 60,000 clones, around 90% appearing once. The specimen was peripheral blood. The receptors originated from a woman older than 75 with active or convalescent COVID-19.

V and J are TRBV7-9 and TRBJ1-4; 8 nucleotides match TRBD1. Germline trimming cut 5 bases from V and 1 base from J; bases unmatched to any gene: 9. This CDR3 is 17 amino acids long. Germline V gene lookup returns CDR1 SEHNR and CDR2 FQNEAQ (reference sequence). CDR3 amino acids: CASSVHRGSETNEKLFF. For the CDR3, the DNA is TGTGCCAGCAGCGTACACAGGGGGAGCGAAACTAATGAAAAACTGTTTTTT. Using reference TRBV7-9 and TRBJ1-4 for the parts outside the CDR3, the full variable domain is DTGVSQNPRHKITKRGQNVTFRCDPISEHNRLYWYRQTLGQGPEFLTYFQNEAQLEKSRLLSDRFSAERPKGSFSTLEIQRTEQGDSAMYLCASSVHRGSETNEKLFFGSGTQLSVL.

This rearrangement joins TRBV11-2 to TRBJ2-5; 14 nucleotides align to TRBD2. Germline lookup yields CDR1 SGHAT and CDR2 FQNNGV. The CDR3 is 17 residues long. Germline trimming cut 5 bases from V and 2 bases from J; bases unmatched to any gene: 7. The CDR3 here is CASSRLAGGHPQETQYF. CDR3 in DNA: TGTGCCAGCAGCCGACTAGCGGGGGGGCACCCGCAAGAGACCCAGTACTTC.

CDR3 in DNA: TGCGCCAGCAGCCGAACAGGGTATGGAAACACCATATATTTT. Residues: CASSRTGYGNTIYF. This rearrangement joins TRBV4-3 to TRBJ1-3; D is possibly TRBD1 (6 bases). Looked up from germline, CDR1 is LGHNA and CDR2 is YSLEER. V was shortened by 4 bases and J by 3 bases, with 10 bases between the two germline ends. The CDR3 extends over 14 amino acids.

The chain carries TRBV18 and TRBJ2-7; 9 bases align to TRBD2. The CDR3 is made up of 15 amino acids. Germline V CDR1 and CDR2: KGHSH, LQKENI. The trim removed 3 bases at V and 7 bases at J, leaving 10 bases unmatched. CDR3 in DNA: TGTGCCAGCTCACCGCTAGCGGGGACGGTGCTAGAGCAGTACTTC. Translation: CASSPLAGTVLEQYF.

The chain combines TRBV25-1 with TRBJ2-1; maybe TRBD2 (6 bases). The V end was cut by 4 bases, the J end by 9 bases, with 16 bases between. The CDR3 spans 14 residues. Germline assignment: CDR1 MGHDK and CDR2 SYGVNS. Written as DNA, the CDR3 is TGTGCCAGCAGTGGGGACTTGCGGGCATCTGAGCAGTTCTTC. It translates to CASSGDLRASEQFF.